This T cell receptor (beta chain) was identified in a study of blood T cell repertoires in COVID-19. Study at large: Samples taken during acute and convalescent COVID-19 were collected in the United States, Italy and Spain. From T cells, B-cell-depleted T cells, or PBMCs came the material, which was cDNA or gDNA.

This clone occurred a few times. In the authors' workflow: Amplification from reference gene primers served as the basis for estimated nucleated cell counts. Profiled with immunoSEQ multiplex PCR; TCRdb holds only in-frame clones, not every one. The DNA gave D and trimming, while V, J and clone size come from that table. The table shows about 26,000 clones, with 90% occurring only once. The ends lost 4 bases at V and 0 bases at J; junction bases unmatched: 6. Germline V gene data show CDR1 as SGHRS and CDR2 as YFSETQ. This CDR3 comprises 17 residues. This receptor was identified in a man between 65 and 85 years old with acute or convalescent COVID-19. Sample: peripheral blood. This chain uses TRBV5-1 with TRBJ2-1; 11 nucleotides agree with TRBD2. The CDR3 region is CASSRLAGGPSYNEQFF. The CDR3 nucleotides read TGCGCCAGCAGCAGGTTAGCGGGAGGGCCCTCCTACAATGAGCAGTTCTTC.